This T cell receptor (beta chain) was recorded in a study of CD8 T cells in ankylosing spondylitis. Study-level results: Apparently characteristic of ankylosing spondylitis blood was a TCR beta motif (under ten highly homologous variants). Researchers report that disease-linked clones proved CD8+ and relatively rare in peripheral blood. Reports say disease-linked clones showed up significantly more in matched ankylosing spondylitis synovial fluid.

This clonotype showed up many times. Its antigen is not known. Germline values: CDR1 SGHRS, CDR2 YFSETQ. Trimming pared 0 bases from V and 5 bases from J, leaving 8 bases between. The CDR3 contains 13 residues. Quantitative 5'-RACE with molecular barcodes was used to make the TCR beta libraries. MiXCR was run by TCRdb on the 5' RACE reads, yielding one entry per CDR3 protein. The sample comprises just under 550,000 distinct CDR3 sequences, 10% to 15% of which are singletons, and under 7.5% rests with the top ten. The gene calls are TRBV5-1 and TRBJ2-5, with no clear D. Sequences were obtained from blood, either unsorted or a sorted T cell fraction (not recorded which). This receptor was taken from a male donor with ankylosing spondylitis. The CDR3 protein is CASSLEGMETQYF. The CDR3 bases are TGCGCCAGCAGCTTGGAAGGGATGGAGACCCAGTACTTC. Full variable domain (rest looked up from reference TRBV5-1 and TRBJ2-5): KAGVTQTPRYLIKTRGQQVTLSCSPISGHRSVSWYQQTPGQGLQFLFEYFSETQRNKGNFPGRFSGRQFSNSRSEMNVSTLELGDSALYLCASSLEGMETQYFGPGTRLLVL.